The clone carrying this T cell receptor beta chain was seen repeatedly, ten times or more. Its antigen is currently unknown. V shed 5 bases, J shed 0 bases, and the junction held 2 bases outside the gene matches. The CDR3 covers 15 residues. CDR1 SGHVS and CDR2 FQNEAQ come from the germline V gene. The data were obtained in a study of CD8 T cells in ankylosing spondylitis. Quantitative 5'-RACE with molecular barcodes produced the TCR beta libraries. One entry per CDR3 protein results from TCRdb running MiXCR on the 5' RACE reads. The profile shows around 250,000 distinct CDR3 sequences, about 10% of them singletons. Study observations and caveats: Seven to nine highly homologous variants made up a TCR beta motif, and this motif appeared characteristic of ankylosing spondylitis blood. Reports say disease-linked clones showed up significantly more in matched ankylosing spondylitis synovial fluid. In peripheral blood, disease-linked CD8+ clones occurred at relatively low frequencies.

The sequenced material came from blood, either unsorted or a sorted T cell fraction (not recorded which). The clonotype was recovered from a male donor with ankylosing spondylitis or in good health (not recorded which). The chain recombines TRBV7-8 with TRBJ2-2; 8 nucleotides match TRBD2. For the CDR3, the DNA is TGTGCCAGCAGCCAAGCGGGGGCGAACACCGGGGAGCTGTTTTTT. Translated: CASSQAGANTGELFF.